The source of this T cell receptor (beta chain) is a study of CD8 T cells in ankylosing spondylitis. Each CDR3 protein gets one entry after TCRdb re-called the 5' RACE reads with MiXCR. Of 700,000 or so distinct CDR3 sequences listed, 15% to 20% are singletons. The CDR3 has 15 amino acids. V lost 4 bases and J lost 2, with 17 bases in between. Germline V gene lookup returns CDR1 DFQATT and CDR2 SNEGSKA (reference sequence). This clonotype turned up a few times. Antigen: not known. Study conclusions and caveats: Among TCR beta sequences, a motif of several highly homologous variants appeared characteristic of ankylosing spondylitis blood.

This TCR came from a male donor with ankylosing spondylitis. V is TRBV20-1 and J is TRBJ1-2, with a tentative D call TRBD1 (6 bases). The sequencing input was blood, either unsorted or a sorted T cell fraction (not recorded which). CDR3 DNA: TGCAGTGCTATTCTGGGATTCACAGGGAACTATGGCTACACCTTC. Residues: CSAILGFTGNYGYTF.